Below, one T cell receptor (beta chain) is given with its context. The source of the sample is a study of shared clonotypes between healthy human individuals. Study-level information: CD4 naive and CD4 memory each took three plates per donor, while CD8 naive took two and CD8 memory one.

CDR3 size: 14 residues. The V gene's germline CDR1 is MGHRA and CDR2 YSYEKL. Trimming removed 0 bases from V and 3 bases from J, with 6 bases in between. Those who donated, Caucasian adults without exception, all lived in Nashville, Tennessee. The data were produced by immunoSEQ multiplex PCR, yet TCRdb's version contains in-frame clones alone and is incomplete. The data contain hundreds of thousands of clones, roughly 87% of them singletons. The clonotype originates from a man aged 18-30 years in good health. Sequencing was carried out using memory CD8+ T cells sorted from blood. Subset defined: CD45RO+ cells pooled with CCR7-negative TemRA cells. The chain combines TRBV4-1 with TRBJ2-1; D is unclear. CDR3 DNA: TGCGCCAGCAGCCAAGAAGGGAACTACAATGAGCAGTTCTTC. Translating gives CASSQEGNYNEQFF.